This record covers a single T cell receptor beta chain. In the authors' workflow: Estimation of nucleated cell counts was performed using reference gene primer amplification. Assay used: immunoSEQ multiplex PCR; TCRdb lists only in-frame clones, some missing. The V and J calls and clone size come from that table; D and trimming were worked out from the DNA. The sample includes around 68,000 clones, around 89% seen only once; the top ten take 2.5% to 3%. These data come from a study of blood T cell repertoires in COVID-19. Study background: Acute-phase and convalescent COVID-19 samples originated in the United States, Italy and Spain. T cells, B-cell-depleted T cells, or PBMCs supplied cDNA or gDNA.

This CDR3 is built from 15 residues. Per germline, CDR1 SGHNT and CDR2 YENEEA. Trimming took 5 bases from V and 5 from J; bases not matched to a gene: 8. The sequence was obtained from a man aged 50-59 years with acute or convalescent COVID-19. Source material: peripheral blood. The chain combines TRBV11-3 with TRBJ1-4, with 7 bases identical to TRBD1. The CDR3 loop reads CASSGRQGGNEKLFF. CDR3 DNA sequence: TGTGCCAGCAGCGGAAGACAGGGCGGAAATGAAAAACTGTTTTTT. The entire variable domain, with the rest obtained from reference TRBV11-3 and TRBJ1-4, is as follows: EAGVVQSPRYKIIEKKQPVAFWCNPISGHNTLYWYLQNLGQGPELLIRYENEEAVDDSQLPKDRFSAERLKGVDSTLKIQPAELGDSAVYLCASSGRQGGNEKLFFGSGTQLSVL.